One sample yielded the 6 T cell receptor beta chains listed below, sequenced in a study of cytomegalovirus exposure and HLA in healthy donors. Sequencing used immunoSEQ multiplex PCR; TCRdb keeps in-frame clones, though not all of them. The sample contains under 200,000 clones, roughly nine tenths of which appear only once. Material for sequencing was PBMCs. The receptors stem from a woman younger than 45 in good health and CMV-seronegative.

This clone was counted a few times. The chain uses TRBV11-1 and TRBJ2-2; D not resolved. CDR1 is SGHAT, CDR2 FQDESV, per germline (reference sequence). The CDR3 runs to 13 residues. V was cut by 3 bases and J by 6 bases, with 8 bases left in between. The DNA for the CDR3 is TGTGCCAGCAGCTTTGGTCGCGCCGGGGAGCTGTTTTTT. Encoded protein: CASSFGRAGELFF. Filled out from reference TRBV11-1 and TRBJ2-2, the complete variable domain reads EAEVAQSPRYKITEKSQAVAFWCDPISGHATLYWYRQILGQGPELLVQFQDESVVDDSQLPKDRFSAERLKGVDSTLKIQPAELGDSAMYLCASSFGRAGELFFGEGSRLTVL.

This chain uses TRBV13 with TRBJ2-3; D remains ambiguous. The V end was cut by 1 base, the J end by 3 bases, with 14 bases between. Germline values: CDR1 PRHDT, CDR2 FYEKMQ (reference sequence). The CDR3 is made up of 16 amino acids. CDR3 amino acids: CASSLARRLGTDTQYF. CDR3 nucleotide sequence: TGTGCCAGCAGCTTAGCACGGCGCCTCGGGACAGATACGCAGTATTTT.

The chain couples TRBV27 to TRBJ2-7; 10 nucleotides line up with TRBD2. V trimming: 2 bases; J trimming: 4 bases; junction bases outside the gene matches: 14. This CDR3 spans 18 amino acids. The V gene's germline CDR1 is MNHEY and CDR2 SMNVEV (reference sequence). The CDR3 loop is CASSLMSPTAGGGYEQYF. In DNA, the CDR3 is TGTGCCAGCAGTTTAATGAGTCCTACAGCGGGAGGGGGTTACGAGCAGTACTTC.

This clone was observed a handful of times. This same CDR3 is encoded by further DNA sequences in the sample. The rearrangement uses TRBV6-6 and TRBJ2-1; D gene uncertain. The CDR3 totals 12 residues. Germline V gene sequence: CDR1 MNHNY, CDR2 SVGAGI (reference sequence). The ends were cut back, 6 bases at V and 2 bases at J, with 5 bases in the middle. The CDR3 DNA reads TGTGCCAGCAGCCGGCCCTACAATGAGCAGTTCTTC. Translation gives CASSRPYNEQFF.

V is TRBV18 and J is TRBJ1-5, with D hard to call. CDR1 and CDR2 from the germline V gene are KGHSH and LQKENI. The CDR3 totals 15 residues. Trimming took off 2 bases at V and 4 bases at J, with 12 bases between the two ends. The CDR3 region has the DNA TGTGCCAGCTCACCAAATCAGGTGAGAAATCAGCCCCAGCATTTT. Amino acid sequence: CASSPNQVRNQPQHF.

The chain is built from TRBV9 and TRBJ1-4; D ambiguous. V dropped 3 bases and J dropped 5 bases, with 11 bases sitting between them. Germline CDR1 reads SGDLS; CDR2 reads YYNGEE. This CDR3 is 14 amino acids long. The CDR3 is CASSGPPGNEKLFF. As DNA, the CDR3 is TGTGCCAGCAGCGGGCCCCCGGGGAATGAAAAACTGTTTTTT.